This TCR beta chain was sequenced during a study of cytomegalovirus exposure and HLA in healthy donors. Study context: In terms of ancestry, the Caucasian-associated cluster contained about four fifths of the approximately 430 genotyped donors. Findings of the study overall: Across donors, sequencing depth was assumed by presence/absence analyses to be roughly uniform. Prior analysis indicated that the majority of TCR beta V segments exhibited productivity approximately 87% or approximately 30% of the time.

Worth noting for this clone: The antigen remains unidentified.

Use of 60 Vbeta and 13 Jbeta primers characterized the PCR. The method was immunoSEQ multiplex PCR; TCRdb's version includes in-frame clones alone and lacks a portion of them. This table has 200,000 to 250,000 clones, 70% to 80% appearing once. Material for sequencing was PBMCs. The TCR sequence derives from a man between 35 and 55 years old in good health and CMV-seronegative.

CDR3 sequence: CASSLDRGPRGYTF. CDR3 bases: TGTGCCAGCAGTCTCGACAGGGGGCCGAGGGGCTACACCTTC. The gene calls are TRBV28 and TRBJ1-2, with 10 bases that match TRBD1. Germline trimming cut 5 bases from V and 8 bases from J; bases unmatched to any gene: 8. The CDR3 is 14 amino acids. Germline CDR1 reads MDHEN; CDR2 reads SYDVKM.